This T cell receptor delta chain was retrieved from a study of Vδ1+ human thymocytes. Broader study findings: Highly polyclonal TRG and TRD repertoires with Gaussian CDR3 length distributions appeared in thymus.

The length of the CDR3 is 18 residues. Germline V CDR1 and CDR2: TSWWSYY, QGS. V was pared by 2 bases and J by 5 bases, with 11 bases of the junction left unmatched. Sequences come from RNA converted to cDNA by reverse transcription. Pooled V-gene forward primers with one constant-region reverse primer generated the CDR3 amplicons by multiplex PCR. TCRdb re-called clones from the multiplex PCR reads via CATT. In the table there are fewer than 25,000 delta-chain clones, 8% to 10% of which are singletons. On this clone: Its specificity is unknown.

What was sequenced was Vdelta1+ gamma-delta thymocytes from the thymus. The subset: FACS-sorted CD3+ TCRalphabeta- TCRVdelta1+ TCRVdelta2- thymocytes. The V call is TRDV1, the J call TRDJ1; the match to TRDD3 covers 13 bases. The receptor was isolated from a child less than two years old who had congenital heart surgery. CDR3 nucleotides: TGTGCTCTTGGGGAATGTCCCCCTACTGGGGGATACGGAGATAAACTCATCTTT. Translated: CALGECPPTGGYGDKLIF.